Only a few counts were recorded for the clone carrying this T cell receptor (beta chain). Its antigen is unknown. From germline, CDR1 is SGHAT and CDR2 FQNNGV. The CDR3 is made up of 16 amino acids. No fewer than 6 million PBMCs went into each sample. Samples each had at least 5.5 micrograms of total RNA extracted. A sample-barcoded 5' primer and a J-beta primer mix were used in a second PCR of roughly 7 to 11 cycles. From each sample, at least 2.5 million paired-end reads containing CDR3 were obtained. TCRdb re-called the 5' RACE reads through MiXCR, storing one row per CDR3 protein. The sample carries 700,000 to 950,000 distinct CDR3 sequences, 58% recorded once. The data were obtained in a study of blood T cells in healthy people across ages. Overall study findings and caveats: Older age coincided with a roughly linear decline in TCR beta diversity per million T cells.

The source material was blood. This clonotype was sampled from a man aged 25 to 40 in good health. V gene TRBV11-2 combines with J gene TRBJ2-4, with D possibly called TRBD1 or TRBD2 (5 bases each). The J call may be faulty, since TRBJ2-7 better matches the DNA end. The CDR3 DNA follows: TGTGCCAGCAGCTTAGGTGACAGCAGTCGGGGTGACGAGCAGTACTTC. Protein product: CASSLGDSSRGDEQYF.